The source of this TCR beta chain is a study of T-cell memory formation after mild COVID-19 (dated by TCRdb to the early 2020s). About the full investigation: Most TCR sequence clusters were specific to one of the two donors. Longitudinal TCRalpha and TCRbeta repertoire sequencing tracked T-cell clones expanding and contracting after mild COVID-19 in two donors. Two young, previously healthy adult volunteers made up the cohort, one male and one female. Broad study findings and their caveats: The study covered only two mild cases, and larger cohorts including severe cases with pre-infection samples were considered necessary. Some responding clones were found in pre-infection memory, which suggests that pre-existing cross-reactive memory T cells took part in the SARS-CoV-2 response. From day 15 to 85, contracting clones showed balanced CD4/CD8 phenotypes, whereas a second wave of clones that expanded from day 15 to 37 leaned towards CD4+. Contracting CD4+ clones turned up mainly in the CM and EM memory subsets, whereas EMRA was where CD8+ clones were enriched. SARS-CoV-2 specificity was not confirmed for the second-wave clones peaking on day 37.

Sequenced using an Illumina NovaSeq 6000. TCRalpha and TCRbeta cDNA libraries were constructed by 5'RACE with constant-segment primers, with sample barcodes and unique molecular identifiers being introduced. Trizol reagent was used to extract RNA from every sample. Amplification of the libraries took two PCR steps, and the second step added a second sample barcode plus Illumina TruSeq adapters. Libraries were sequenced on an Illumina NovaSeq with 2 x 150 bp paired-end reads. The authors' analysis ran thus. The reads were demultiplexed and collapsed into UMI-guided consensus sequences using migec v1.2.7. Using mixcr v2.1.11, the UMI consensuses were aligned to TRA and TRB V and J templates and assembled into clonotypes. Expanded or contracted clonotypes were those called significant by both edgeR and NoisET, with noise models trained on biological replicates. For edgeR calls, the thresholds were a false discovery rate-adjusted p below 0.01 and a log2 fold-change of 1. As an exploratory analysis of dynamics, max-normalized trajectories of the 1000 most abundant clonotypes were examined by PCA with hierarchical clustering. The CD4 or CD8 phenotype of responding clones was assigned using the separately sequenced CD4+ and CD8+ repertoires. TCRdb reanalyzed the raw reads on its own, using fastp at Q25 for trimming and MiXCR for clone calling, and kept in-frame beta chains. One record per CDR3 amino acid sequence lists the most common genes and DNA. V and J calls and clone size were set by TCRdb, not the authors. The sample table records about 190,000 distinct CDR3 sequences; around 17% of these occur just once. The ten largest clones take up 2.4% of the sample.

PBMCs were isolated by Ficoll-Paque density gradient centrifugation. In its sample, this clonotype was seen a few times. It lacks a known antigen. No qualities accompany the bases; no much larger clone lies one base away. The receptor comes from an adult woman who had mild COVID-19 (a few samples of this study predate the infection). The sample titles of this study are shuffled in the database, so cell type and time point are left out; the donor was told from shared clones. Sequencing was performed on PBMCs or a T cell subset sorted from them (not recorded which).

The CDR3 region: CSVQSLAYEQYF. The nucleotides are TGCAGCGTTCAAAGCCTAGCCTACGAGCAGTACTTC. This sequence uses TRBV29-1 and TRBJ2-7; the D gene cannot be named for sure. The CDR3 holds 12 amino acids from the cysteine to the phenylalanine. Of the read, only the CDR3 DNA is kept; its 36 bases are in frame from base 1. V loses 5 bases of germline sequence and J loses 2 bases, and the interval between the two ends is 10 bases. From a lookup of the germline V gene, CDR1 and CDR2 are SQVTM and ANQGSEA.